This TCR beta chain came from a study of technical replicates of blood from several donors. Trimming cost V 3 bases and J 2 bases, with 8 bases left between them. The CDR3 totals 13 residues. Germline V gives CDR1 SGDLS, CDR2 YYNGEE. The assay was immunoSEQ multiplex PCR, and TCRdb's table has in-frame clones only and misses some. The repertoire holds tens of thousands of clones, with around 94% as singletons. The rearrangement uses TRBV9 and TRBJ1-1, with D maybe TRBD1 (6 bases). The TCR originated in a human donor in good health. The sequencing input was T cells isolated from PBMCs. This chain's CDR3 is CASSEQGNTEAFF. CDR3 sequence (DNA): TGTGCCAGCAGCGAACAGGGCAACACTGAAGCTTTCTTT.